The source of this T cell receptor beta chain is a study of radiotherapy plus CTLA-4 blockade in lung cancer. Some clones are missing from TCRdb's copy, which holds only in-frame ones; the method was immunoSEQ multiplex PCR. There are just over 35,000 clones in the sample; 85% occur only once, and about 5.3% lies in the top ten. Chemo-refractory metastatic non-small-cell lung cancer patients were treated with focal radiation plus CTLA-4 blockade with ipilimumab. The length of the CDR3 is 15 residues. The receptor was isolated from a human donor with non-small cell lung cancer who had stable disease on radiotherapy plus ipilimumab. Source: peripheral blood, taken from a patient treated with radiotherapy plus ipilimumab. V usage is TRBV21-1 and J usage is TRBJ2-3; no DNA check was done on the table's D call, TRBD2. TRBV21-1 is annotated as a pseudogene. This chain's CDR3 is CASSKVLPNGVDDHF. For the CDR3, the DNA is TGTGCCAGCAGCAAAGTTCTACCAAACGGGGTGGACGACCATTTT.